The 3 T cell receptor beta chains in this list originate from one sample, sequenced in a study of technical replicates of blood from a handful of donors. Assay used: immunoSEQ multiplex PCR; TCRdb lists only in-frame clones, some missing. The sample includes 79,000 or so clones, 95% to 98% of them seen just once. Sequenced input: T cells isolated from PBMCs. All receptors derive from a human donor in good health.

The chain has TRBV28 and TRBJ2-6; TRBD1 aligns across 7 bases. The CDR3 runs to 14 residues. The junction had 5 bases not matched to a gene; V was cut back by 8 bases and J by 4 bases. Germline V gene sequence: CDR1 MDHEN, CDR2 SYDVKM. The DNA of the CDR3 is TGTGCCAGCTTAAGGGGGCCCGGGGCCAACGTCCTGACTTTC. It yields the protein CASLRGPGANVLTF.

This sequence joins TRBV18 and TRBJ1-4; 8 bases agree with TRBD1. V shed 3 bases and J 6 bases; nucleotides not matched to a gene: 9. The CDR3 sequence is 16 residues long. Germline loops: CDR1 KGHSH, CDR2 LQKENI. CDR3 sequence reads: CASSPPPNRGDEKLFF. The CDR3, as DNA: TGTGCCAGCTCACCCCCCCCCAACAGGGGGGATGAAAAACTGTTTTTT.

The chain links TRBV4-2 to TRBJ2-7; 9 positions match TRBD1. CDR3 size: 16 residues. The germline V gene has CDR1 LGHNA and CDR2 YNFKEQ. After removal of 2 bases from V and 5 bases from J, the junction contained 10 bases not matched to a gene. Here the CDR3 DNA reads TGTGCCAGCAGCCAAATTCTTTGGGACAGGGCGGACGAGCAGTACTTC. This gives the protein CASSQILWDRADEQYF.